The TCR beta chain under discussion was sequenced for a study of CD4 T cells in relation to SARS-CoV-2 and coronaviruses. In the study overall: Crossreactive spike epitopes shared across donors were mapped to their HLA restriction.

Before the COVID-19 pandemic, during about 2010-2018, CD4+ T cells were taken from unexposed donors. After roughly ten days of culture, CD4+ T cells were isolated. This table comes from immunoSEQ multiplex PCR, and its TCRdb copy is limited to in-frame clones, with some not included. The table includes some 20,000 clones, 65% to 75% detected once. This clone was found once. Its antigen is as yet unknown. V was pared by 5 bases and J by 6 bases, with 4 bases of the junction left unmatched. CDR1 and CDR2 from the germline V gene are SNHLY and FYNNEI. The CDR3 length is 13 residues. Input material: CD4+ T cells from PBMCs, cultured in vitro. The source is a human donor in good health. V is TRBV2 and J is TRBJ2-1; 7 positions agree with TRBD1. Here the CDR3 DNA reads TGTGCCAGCAGTCTGTCAGGGGGCAATGAGCAGTTCTTC. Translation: CASSLSGGNEQFF.